Listed here is a single TCR beta chain. This sample is part of a study of T cells expressing NK-cell markers. CDR1 and CDR2 (germline): MNHEY, SVGAGI. The CDR3 loop spans 18 amino acids. TCRdb re-called the 5' RACE reads and catalogs CDR3 proteins one per entry, DNA excluded. The sample's table shows 200,000 to 300,000 distinct CDR3 sequences. The source is a man aged 18 to 35 in good health. This chain uses TRBV6-5 with TRBJ1-1; the D gene TCRdb calls, TRBD1, cannot be checked with no DNA. Sequenced sample: blood T cells: a sorted CD56 or NKG2C T cell subset, CD4+ or CD8+ T cells, or bulk PBMC T cells (not recorded which). CDR3 in amino acids: CASSSTQGAGGYHAEAFF.